Below are 14 T cell receptor beta chains sequenced from a single sample in a study of molecular identifiers for immune sequencing clone quantification. TCRdb re-derived calls from the PCR reads in MiXCR, one entry per CDR3 protein. Found here are about 630,000 distinct CDR3 sequences, 25% of them singletons; the top ten hold approximately 0.75%. The material sequenced was naive CD8+ T cells from blood, with Jurkat cell RNA spiked in. Documented subset: FACS-sorted CD8+CD4-CCR7+CD45RA+ naive T cells. The receptor source for this set is a human donor in good health. Some libraries in this study had Jurkat cell RNA spiked in.

This clonotype was seen repeatedly, ten times or more. The V and J genes are TRBV3-1 and TRBJ2-5; D possibly corresponds to TRBD2 (6 bases). This CDR3 has 15 residues. V shed 0 bases and J shed 5 bases, with 13 bases lying between them. CDR1 is LGHDT and CDR2 is YNNKEL in the germline V gene (reference sequence). The CDR3 coding sequence is TGTGCCAGCAGCCAAGAGGCAGGCCGGGAGGAGACCCAGTACTTC. Protein product: CASSQEAGREETQYF.

This clonotype turned up a few times. The chain links TRBV4-3 to TRBJ2-5; D perhaps matches TRBD2 (6 bases). V lost 8 bases and J 2 bases, leaving 18 bases between the germline ends. CDR3 size: 15 residues. The V gene's germline CDR1 is LGHNA and CDR2 YSLEER. The CDR3 is CASSPGSGPQETQYF. The CDR3 DNA follows: TGCGCCAGCTCCCCCGGGAGCGGACCACAAGAGACCCAGTACTTC.

This clonotype was seen only a few times. The chain couples TRBV7-9 to TRBJ2-7, with 12 bases aligning to TRBD2. The CDR3 has 15 residues. Germline V CDR1 and CDR2: SEHNR, FQNEAQ (reference sequence). With 6 bases clipped from V and 3 bases from J, the junction kept 6 bases outside the gene matches. The CDR3 DNA is TGTGCCAGCAGTGTGACTAGCGGGGGTCACTACGAGCAGTACTTC. Amino acids: CASSVTSGGHYEQYF.

In the case of this clonotype: A much larger clone lies one base from this, so it may be a read error. The chain is built from TRBV29-1 and TRBJ1-1; 7 nucleotides align to TRBD1. Germline-derived CDR1 and CDR2 are SQVTM and ANQGSEA. The CDR3 length is 15 residues. This CDR3 reads CSVEGRGSLNTGAFF. As DNA, the CDR3 is TGCAGCGTTGAAGGCAGGGGGAGTTTGAACACTGGAGCTTTCTTT.

The CDR3 DNA is TGTGCCAGCAGTTACGGGACAAGATACAATGAGCAGTTCTTC. This codes for CASSYGTRYNEQFF. The rearrangement uses TRBV6-2 or TRBV6-3 and TRBJ2-1; tentative D call: TRBD1 (6 bases). This CDR3 has 14 residues. Trimming pared 2 bases from V and 4 bases from J, leaving 9 bases between. Germline V lookup: CDR1 MNHEY, CDR2 SVGEGT.

The chain is built from TRBV4-3 and TRBJ2-5; 9 bases match TRBD1. Germline values: CDR1 LGHNA, CDR2 YSLEER. This CDR3 is built from 17 residues. J lost 5 bases, V lost 3 bases, and 13 bases had no gene match. For the CDR3, the DNA is TGCGCCAGCAGCCACCTAGGCGGGACAGGGATACGGGAGACCCAGTACTTC. Protein sequence: CASSHLGGTGIRETQYF.

Turning to this clonotype: A read error may be the cause here, since a much bigger clone is one base away. This rearrangement joins TRBV6-4 to TRBJ2-3, with a possible D match to TRBD2 (6 bases). The length of the CDR3 is 14 residues. The V end was cut by 8 bases, the J end by 1 base, with 13 bases between. Looked up from germline, CDR1 is MRHNA and CDR2 is SNTAGT. The CDR3 region has the DNA TGTGCCAGCCGTGGCGGGGATGGCACAGATACGCAGTATTTT. This gives the protein CASRGGDGTDTQYF.

The chain has TRBV7-9 and TRBJ2-7; a weak D match, TRBD1 (5 bases). V shed 1 base and J shed 2 bases, with 12 bases lying between them. Germline CDR1 reads SEHNR; CDR2 reads FQNEAQ (reference sequence). This CDR3 comprises 15 residues. The CDR3 DNA sequence: TGTGCCAGCAGCTTAGTTGATTCAGGGACCTACGAGCAGTACTTC. Translation: CASSLVDSGTYEQYF.

About this clonotype itself: This may be a read error, as it is one base from a much larger clone. V is TRBV5-1 and J is TRBJ1-1; D is undetermined. V lost 0 bases and J 4 bases, leaving 16 bases between the germline ends. Germline V gene sequence: CDR1 SGHRS, CDR2 YFSETQ. CDR3 length equals 16 residues. The CDR3 is CASSLGLGSGGTEAFF. The CDR3, as DNA: TGCGCCAGCAGCTTGGGGCTGGGTAGTGGTGGCACTGAAGCTTTCTTT.

There are many counts of this clonotype. The chain carries TRBV7-6 and TRBJ2-7; D not resolved. V was clipped by 2 bases and J by 3 bases, with 8 bases between them. The CDR3 loop spans 13 amino acids. CDR1 and CDR2 (germline): SGHVS, FNYEAQ. The CDR3 sequence is CASSLNGYYEQYF. The DNA of the CDR3 is TGTGCCAGCAGCTTAAACGGGTACTACGAGCAGTACTTC.

This clonotype was detected many times. The CDR3: CASSQETEWETQYF. CDR3 nucleotide sequence: TGTGCCAGCAGCCAAGAGACAGAATGGGAGACCCAGTACTTC. The chain joins TRBV4-2 to TRBJ2-5; TRBD1 might be the D (5 bases). This CDR3 has 14 amino acids. V lost 0 bases and J lost 5, with 10 bases in between. Germline V gene lookup returns CDR1 LGHNA and CDR2 YNFKEQ.

V and J are TRBV27 and TRBJ2-5, with TRBD2 matching 9 bases. The germline CDR1 and CDR2 sequences are MNHEY and SMNVEV (reference sequence). The V and J ends lost 5 bases and 5 bases, in that order; junction bases with no gene match: 15. The CDR3 runs to 17 residues. CDR3 nucleotide sequence: TGTGCCAGCAGTCCCATGGTGGTAGCGGGGGCTGGGGAGACCCAGTACTTC. It is translated as CASSPMVVAGAGETQYF.

This clonotype was seen at least ten times. This rearrangement joins TRBV28 to TRBJ2-3, with TRBD2 matching 9 bases. Germline CDR1 MDHEN, CDR2 SYDVKM. CDR3 length equals 15 residues. V shed 6 bases and J 6 bases; nucleotides not matched to a gene: 10. The CDR3: CASSLAGQRGDTQYF. The CDR3 region has the DNA TGTGCCAGCAGCCTAGCGGGGCAGAGGGGGGATACGCAGTATTTT.

The J gene is TRBJ2-7, the V gene TRBV27; D perhaps matches TRBD1 (5 bases). With 0 bases removed from V and 0 bases from J, the gap between germline ends came to 6 bases. CDR1 is MNHEY, CDR2 SMNVEV, per germline (reference sequence). The CDR3 totals 14 residues. The CDR3 bases are TGTGCCAGCAGTTTATCAGGACACTCCTACGAGCAGTACTTC. This sequence encodes CASSLSGHSYEQYF.